The 20 T cell receptor beta chains reported below all come from one sample, sequenced in a study of control samples from healthy donors and cancer patients. The assay was immunoSEQ multiplex PCR, and TCRdb's table has in-frame clones only and misses some. The repertoire consists of 150,000 to 200,000 clones, with 90% to 95% occurring once and the leading ten covering over 6.5%. Material for sequencing was blood. Receptor source: a woman aged 40 to 55 in good health.

The CDR3 DNA reads TGCAGTGCCGGTGGTTGGCGTAATAACACCTTC. Protein product: CSAGGWRNNTF. The V and J genes are TRBV20-1 and TRBJ1-2; D uncertain. The CDR3 spans 11 residues. V was shortened by 6 bases and J by 12 bases, with 17 bases between the two germline ends. Germline V gene data show CDR1 as DFQATT and CDR2 as SNEGSKA (reference sequence).

The J gene is TRBJ2-3, the V gene TRBV9; D is unresolved. The V gene lost 0 bases and the J gene lost 3 bases, with 8 bases spanning the gap. CDR1 is SGDLS, CDR2 YYNGEE, per germline. CDR3 length: 14 residues. CDR3 amino acids: CASSVEQLTDTQYF. In nucleotides, the CDR3 is TGTGCCAGCAGCGTAGAACAGCTTACAGATACGCAGTATTTT.

The genes are TRBV19 and TRBJ1-4, with a tentative D call TRBD1 (5 bases). The CDR3 is 18 amino acids. Germline assignment: CDR1 LNHDA and CDR2 SQIVND (reference sequence). V was cut by 7 bases and J by 7 bases, with 28 bases left in between. The CDR3 DNA reads as TGTGCCAGTACCCGAAAGGCCCAAACCAGGGCTTCCCTTGAAAAACTGTTTTTT. This codes for CASTRKAQTRASLEKLFF.

The rearrangement joins TRBV12-5 to TRBJ1-5; D possibly corresponds to TRBD1 (6 bases). CDR3 size: 17 residues. Germline CDR1 is LGHNT and CDR2 is FRNRAP. V lost 0 bases to trimming and J lost 3 bases, with 15 bases between them. CDR3 region: CASGLVSGVRFNQPQHF. CDR3 nucleotides: TGTGCTAGTGGTTTGGTATCAGGGGTGAGGTTCAATCAGCCCCAGCATTTT. Complete variable domain (other parts from reference TRBV12-5 and TRBJ1-5): DARVTQTPRHKVTEMGQEVTMRCQPILGHNTVFWYRQTMMQGLELLAYFRNRAPLDDSGMPKDRFSAEMPDATLATLKIQPSEPRDSAVYFCASGLVSGVRFNQPQHFGDGTRLSIL.

This clone was observed a single time. This chain joins TRBV4-1 and TRBJ2-7, with D perhaps being TRBD1 or TRBD2 (5 bases each). The CDR3 contains 16 residues. Trimming removed 0 bases at V and 4 bases at J, with 16 bases between. The germline CDR1 and CDR2 sequences are MGHRA and YSYEKL. The CDR3 DNA reads TGCGCCAGCAGCCAAGAAATCGGGACCGTCTCTTACGAGCAGTACTTC. This encodes CASSQEIGTVSYEQYF.

This rearrangement joins TRBV6-5 to TRBJ1-2; 9 bases align to TRBD1. The germline V gene encodes CDR1 MNHEY and CDR2 SVGAGI. The CDR3 is made up of 14 amino acids. V lost 9 bases to trimming and J lost 4 bases; unmatched junction nucleotides: 9. CDR3 sequence (DNA): TGTGCCAGTCACCCGACAGGGGGAAGCTATGGCTACACCTTC. Its protein is CASHPTGGSYGYTF.

The rearrangement uses TRBV3-1 (or the pseudogene TRBV3-2) and TRBJ1-4; D may be TRBD1 (6 bases). V lost 5 bases and J 0 bases, leaving 10 bases between the germline ends. Germline CDR1 and CDR2: LGHDT and YNNKEL (reference sequence). The CDR3 loop spans 15 amino acids. The CDR3 sequence: CASSATGTTNEKLFF. The CDR3, as DNA: TGTGCCAGCAGCGCCACAGGGACAACTAATGAAAAACTGTTTTTT.

The gene calls are TRBV3-1 (or the pseudogene TRBV3-2) and TRBJ2-5; D is perhaps TRBD1 (6 bases). This CDR3 has 16 residues. Trimming cost V 0 bases and J 2 bases, with 13 bases left between them. Germline assignment: CDR1 LGHDT and CDR2 YNNKEL (reference sequence). The CDR3 nucleotides are TGTGCCAGCAGCCAAGACCCGACAGGTCCTCAAGAGACCCAGTACTTC. It encodes CASSQDPTGPQETQYF.

The chain has TRBV7-9 and TRBJ1-1; 7 positions match TRBD1. Trimming cost V 4 bases and J 1 base; bases outside gene matches: 9. The germline V gene has CDR1 SEHNR and CDR2 FQNEAQ (reference sequence). This CDR3 region has 16 residues. CDR3 DNA: TGTGCCAGCAGCTCCGGCCGGGACAGAAAGAACACTGAAGCTTTCTTT. It translates to CASSSGRDRKNTEAFF.

This chain connects TRBV5-1 to TRBJ1-6, with D perhaps TRBD1 (6 bases). This CDR3 has 16 residues. Germline V gene sequence: CDR1 SGHRS, CDR2 YFSETQ. The V and J ends lost 3 bases and 6 bases respectively, with 16 bases between them. CDR3 sequence (DNA): TGCGCCAGCAGCTACGCGGGGGGCACTTTTAATTCACCCCTCCACTTT. It specifies CASSYAGGTFNSPLHF.

This clone was recorded once. The chain joins TRBV7-3 to TRBJ1-1; 8 nucleotides agree with TRBD1. The CDR3 contains 12 residues. V lost 4 bases and J lost 8; bases outside the gene matches: 3. Germline CDR1 reads SGHTA; CDR2 reads FQGTGA. The CDR3 DNA reads as TGTGCCAGCAGCTCTACAGGGGGAGAAGCTTTCTTT. This gives the protein CASSSTGGEAFF.

The genes are TRBV6-5 and TRBJ1-1, with 8 bases identical to TRBD1. CDR1 and CDR2 from the germline V gene are MNHEY and SVGAGI. The V segment lost 0 bases and the J segment 1 base; nucleotides outside the gene matches: 4. The CDR3 loop spans 16 amino acids. CDR3 amino acids: CASSYSSGTGNTEAFF. The CDR3 DNA is TGTGCCAGCAGTTACTCGAGTGGGACAGGGAACACTGAAGCTTTCTTT.

V and J are TRBV9 and TRBJ1-1; no reliable D call. Trimming removed 0 bases at V and 0 bases at J, with 12 bases between. CDR1 and CDR2 (germline): SGDLS, YYNGEE. The CDR3 sequence is 16 residues long. CDR3 region: CASSVGREVMNTEAFF. The CDR3 coding sequence is TGTGCCAGCAGCGTAGGGAGGGAAGTCATGAACACTGAAGCTTTCTTT.

This chain uses TRBV19 with TRBJ1-5, with 9 positions matching TRBD1. V shed 6 bases, J shed 9 bases, and the junction held 15 bases outside the gene matches. This CDR3 is 16 amino acids long. Germline V gives CDR1 LNHDA, CDR2 SQIVND (reference sequence). As DNA, the CDR3 is TGTGCCAGTAGCAAAGATCATCGACAGGGGGTAGGGCCCCAGCATTTT. Translated, it gives CASSKDHRQGVGPQHF. Based on the CDR3 plus reference TRBV19 and TRBJ1-5, the full variable domain is DGGITQSPKYLFRKEGQNVTLSCEQNLNHDAMYWYRQDPGQGLRLIYYSQIVNDFQKGDIAEGYSVSREKKESFPLTVTSAQKNPTAFYLCASSKDHRQGVGPQHFGDGTRLSIL.

The rearrangement uses TRBV7-9 and TRBJ2-7, with D uncertain. The CDR3 extends over 12 amino acids. The germline V and J ends were trimmed by 6 bases and 3 bases, with 9 bases remaining between them. CDR1 and CDR2 from the germline V gene are SEHNR and FQNEAQ (reference sequence). The CDR3 DNA reads TGTGCCAGCAGTCCAACGGACTACGAGCAGTACTTC. Residues: CASSPTDYEQYF. Variable domain in full (rest from reference TRBV7-9 and TRBJ2-7): DTGVSQNPRHKITKRGQNVTFRCDPISEHNRLYWYRQTLGQGPEFLTYFQNEAQLEKSRLLSDRFSAERPKGSFSTLEIQRTEQGDSAMYLCASSPTDYEQYFGPGTRLTVT.

The CDR3 loop reads CASSLGQLNTEAFF. The CDR3 nucleotides are TGTGCCAGCAGCCTAGGACAGCTGAACACTGAAGCTTTCTTT. This rearrangement joins TRBV11-1 to TRBJ1-1; the D gene is possibly TRBD1 (6 bases). The germline V and J ends were trimmed by 5 bases and 0 bases, with 10 bases remaining between them. The CDR3 runs 14 residues. Looked up from germline, CDR1 is SGHAT and CDR2 is FQDESV (reference sequence). Based on the CDR3 plus reference TRBV11-1 and TRBJ1-1, the full variable domain is EAEVAQSPRYKITEKSQAVAFWCDPISGHATLYWYRQILGQGPELLVQFQDESVVDDSQLPKDRFSAERLKGVDSTLKIQPAELGDSAMYLCASSLGQLNTEAFFGQGTRLTVV.

As concerns this clone: The same CDR3 can be traced to other DNA sequences in this sample. The V call is TRBV18, the J call TRBJ2-3; a possible D gene is TRBD1 (6 bases). CDR1 is KGHSH and CDR2 is LQKENI in the germline V gene. V dropped 1 base and J dropped 1 base, with 9 bases sitting between them. CDR3 size: 15 residues. The CDR3 nucleotides are TGTGCCAGCTCACCACAACAGGGTGGCACAGATACGCAGTATTTT. Its protein is CASSPQQGGTDTQYF. The whole variable domain, remainder taken from reference TRBV18 and TRBJ2-3, is NAGVMQNPRHLVRRRGQEARLRCSPMKGHSHVYWYRQLPEEGLKFMVYLQKENIIDESGMPKERFSAEFPKEGPSILRIQQVVRGDSAAYFCASSPQQGGTDTQYFGPGTRLTVL.

This clone was observed once. The rearrangement uses TRBV19 and TRBJ1-1; D might be TRBD1 (5 bases). The CDR3 length is 15 residues. CDR1 and CDR2 from the germline V gene are LNHDA and SQIVND (reference sequence). Trimming cost V 3 bases and J 7 bases, with 18 bases left between them. The CDR3 region has the DNA TGTGCCAGTAGTATTGGGTCGGGAGGAAGGGGTGAAGCTTTCTTT. Its protein is CASSIGSGGRGEAFF.

This sequence joins TRBV5-1 and TRBJ2-2; D possibly corresponds to TRBD1 (5 bases). The germline gives CDR1 SGHRS, CDR2 YFSETQ. V was cut by 4 bases and J by 4 bases, with 11 bases left in between. The length of the CDR3 is 14 residues. The DNA for the CDR3 is TGCGCCAGCAGCAGCAGGGAACTCACCGGGGAGCTGTTTTTT. Its protein product is CASSSRELTGELFF. Looking up the rest from reference TRBV5-1 and TRBJ2-2 gives the full variable domain: KAGVTQTPRYLIKTRGQQVTLSCSPISGHRSVSWYQQTPGQGLQFLFEYFSETQRNKGNFPGRFSGRQFSNSRSEMNVSTLELGDSALYLCASSSRELTGELFFGEGSRLTVL.

This chain uses TRBV27 with TRBJ1-1; 8 positions agree with TRBD1. The CDR3 contains 15 residues. Germline V gene sequence: CDR1 MNHEY, CDR2 SMNVEV (reference sequence). The V and J ends lost 6 bases and 0 bases, in that order; junction bases with no gene match: 6. CDR3 bases: TGTGCCAGCAGCCCGAGACAGGGGATGAACACTGAAGCTTTCTTT. It yields the protein CASSPRQGMNTEAFF.